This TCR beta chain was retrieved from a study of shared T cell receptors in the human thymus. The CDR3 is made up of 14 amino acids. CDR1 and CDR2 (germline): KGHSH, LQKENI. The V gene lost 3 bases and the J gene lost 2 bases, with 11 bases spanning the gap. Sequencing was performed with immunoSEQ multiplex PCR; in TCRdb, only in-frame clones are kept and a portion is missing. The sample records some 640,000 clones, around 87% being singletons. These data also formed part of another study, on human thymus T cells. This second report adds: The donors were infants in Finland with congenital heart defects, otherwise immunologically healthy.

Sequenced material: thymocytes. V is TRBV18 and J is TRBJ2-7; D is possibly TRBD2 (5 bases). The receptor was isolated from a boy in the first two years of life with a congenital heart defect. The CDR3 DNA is TGTGCCAGCTCACCTTCGGACGGGACCTACGAGCAGTACTTC. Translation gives CASSPSDGTYEQYF.